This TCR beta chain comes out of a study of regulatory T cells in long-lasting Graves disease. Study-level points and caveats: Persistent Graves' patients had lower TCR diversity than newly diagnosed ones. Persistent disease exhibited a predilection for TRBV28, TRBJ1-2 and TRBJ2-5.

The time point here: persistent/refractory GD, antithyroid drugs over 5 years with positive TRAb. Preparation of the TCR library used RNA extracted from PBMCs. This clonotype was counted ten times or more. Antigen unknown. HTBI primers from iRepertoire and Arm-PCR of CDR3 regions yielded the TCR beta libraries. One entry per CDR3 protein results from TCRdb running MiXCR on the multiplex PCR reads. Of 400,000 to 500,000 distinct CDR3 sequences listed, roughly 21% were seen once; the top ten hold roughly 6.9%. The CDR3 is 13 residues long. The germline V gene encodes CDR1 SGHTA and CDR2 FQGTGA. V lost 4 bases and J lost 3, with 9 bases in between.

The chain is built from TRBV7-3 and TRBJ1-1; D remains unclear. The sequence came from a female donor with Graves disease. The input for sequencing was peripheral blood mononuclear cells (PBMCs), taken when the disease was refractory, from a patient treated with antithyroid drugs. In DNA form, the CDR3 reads TGTGCCAGCAGCTCTCACGAGGACACTGAAGCTTTCTTT. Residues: CASSSHEDTEAFF.